Listed below are T cell receptor beta chains from one sample, sequenced in a study of T cells in Graves' hyperthyroidism and ophthalmopathy. Via MiXCR, TCRdb re-called the multiplex PCR reads, giving one row per CDR3 protein. Seen here are under 450,000 distinct CDR3 sequences, about 18% observed once, and the top ten hold around a third. The sequenced sample was blood. These TCRs come from a woman in her 30s with Graves' hyperthyroidism that later progressed to Graves' ophthalmopathy. The CDR3 runs from the conserved cysteine through the conserved F or W. The D gene is left open where the match is weak. Rows may omit the clone size; those that give it use once, few, many or a size class.

D	V	J	size	CDR3	DNA
TRBD2	TRBV28	TRBJ2-3	few	CASSSGLAGVRTDTQYF	TGTGCCAGCAGTTCCGGACTAGCGGGAGTGAGGACAGATACGCAGTATTTT
TRBD1	TRBV7-8	TRBJ2-7	few	CASSSTGAPYEQYF	TGTGCCAGCAGCTCGACAGGGGCTCCCTACGAGCAGTACTTC
TRBD1	TRBV4-1	TRBJ1-2	few	CASSVPGQTYGYTF	TGCGCCAGCAGCGTACCGGGACAGACGTATGGCTACACCTTC
TRBD2	TRBV20-1	TRBJ2-7	NA	CSARTSGVPTYEQYF	TGCAGTGCTAGGACTAGCGGGGTTCCTACCTACGAGCAGTACTTC
NA	TRBV7-9	TRBJ2-3	few	CASTVGGHPGADTQYF	TGTGCCAGCACCGTAGGGGGACACCCGGGGGCAGATACGCAGTATTTT
NA	TRBV19	TRBJ2-1	many	CASSRWDPQNNEQFF	TGTGCCAGTAGTAGGTGGGACCCGCAGAACAATGAGCAGTTCTTC
NA	TRBV2	TRBJ1-4	many	CASSDPGTNEKLFF	TGTGCCAGCAGTGACCCAGGGACTAATGAAAAACTGTTTTTT
TRBD1	TRBV27	TRBJ2-7	many	CASSPGQVTYEQYF	TGTGCCAGCAGTCCGGGACAGGTAACCTACGAGCAGTACTTC
NA	TRBV28	TRBJ1-6	many	CASRFQIDSPLHF	TGTGCCAGCAGATTCCAGATAGATTCACCCCTCCACTTT
NA	TRBV6-2/TRBV6-3	TRBJ2-2	once	CATFGGGNTGELFF	TGTGCCACCTTTGGAGGGGGCAACACCGGGGAGCTGTTTTTT
TRBD1	TRBV14	TRBJ1-2	few	CASSQDWGQMDGYTF	TGTGCCAGCAGCCAAGATTGGGGACAGATGGATGGCTACACCTTC
NA	TRBV10-3	TRBJ2-1	many	CAMSAGPYNEQFF	TGTGCCATGTCGGCAGGGCCTTACAATGAGCAGTTCTTC
NA	TRBV6-2/TRBV6-3	TRBJ2-7	many	CASSSDMLEAYEQYF	TGTGCCAGCAGCTCCGACATGCTAGAGGCCTACGAGCAGTACTTC
NA	TRBV27	TRBJ2-7	many	CASSLNGWGQEQYF	TGTGCCAGCAGTTTAAACGGGTGGGGTCAAGAGCAGTACTTC
NA	TRBV12-3/TRBV12-4	TRBJ2-2	few	CASSFRDNILRGPNTGELFF	TGTGCCAGCAGTTTCCGGGACAATATCCTCCGGGGCCCGAACACCGGGGAGCTGTTTTTT
NA	TRBV12-3/TRBV12-4	TRBJ1-2	many	CASRSPGNYGYTF	TGTGCCAGCAGATCCCCCGGGAACTATGGCTACACCTTC
TRBD1	TRBV20-1	TRBJ1-2	few	CSASAGQAYGYTF	TGCAGTGCTAGCGCCGGACAGGCCTATGGCTACACCTTC
NA	TRBV2	TRBJ2-5	many	CASSERWQGQETQYF	TGTGCCAGCAGTGAACGGTGGCAGGGTCAAGAGACCCAGTACTTC
TRBD1	TRBV28	TRBJ1-6	many	CASSLWTTGSSPLHF	TGTGCCAGCAGTTTATGGACGACAGGGAGCTCACCCCTCCACTTT
TRBD1	TRBV19	TRBJ1-6	NA	CASSSRDRNSPLHF	TGTGCCAGTAGCAGCCGGGACAGGAATTCACCCCTCCACTTT
NA	TRBV28	TRBJ2-4	NA	CASRPDSLVKNIQYF	TGTGCCAGCAGACCCGACAGCTTAGTCAAAAACATTCAGTACTTC
NA	TRBV6-2/TRBV6-3	TRBJ2-1	many	CASSYPTSGKGANEQFF	TGTGCCAGCAGTTACCCGACCTCGGGGAAGGGTGCCAATGAGCAGTTCTTC
NA	TRBV28	TRBJ1-5	many	CASMTNNQPQHF	TGTGCCAGCATGACTAACAATCAGCCCCAGCATTTT
NA	TRBV28	TRBJ1-4	medium-sized	CASQGSSGTANEKLFF	TGTGCCAGCCAAGGAAGCTCCGGGACGGCAAATGAAAAACTGTTTTTT
TRBD2	TRBV20-1	TRBJ2-3	NA	CSAPLVAGAPDTQYF	TGCAGTGCCCCACTGGTGGCGGGAGCACCAGATACGCAGTATTTT
NA	TRBV30	TRBJ1-5	many	CAWSLSSNQPQHF	TGTGCCTGGTCCCTCTCAAGCAATCAGCCCCAGCATTTT
NA	TRBV6-1	TRBJ1-5	few	CASSEGSRGGQPQHF	TGTGCCAGCAGTGAAGGCTCTAGGGGGGGACAGCCCCAGCATTTT
TRBD2	TRBV3-1	TRBJ2-5	few	CASSPGLAGGDKETQYF	TGTGCCAGCAGCCCTGGACTAGCGGGAGGAGATAAAGAGACCCAGTACTTC
NA	TRBV6-1	TRBJ1-5	many	CASSYMDQPQHF	TGTGCCAGCAGTTACATGGATCAGCCCCAGCATTTT
NA	TRBV27	TRBJ1-3	NA	CASSVQGVPGNTIYF	TGTGCCAGCAGTGTACAGGGAGTGCCTGGAAACACCATATATTTT
NA	TRBV4-1	TRBJ1-1	few	CASSHLRLDTEAFF	TGCGCCAGCAGCCACCTTCGTCTGGACACTGAAGCTTTCTTT
TRBD2	TRBV7-6	TRBJ2-1	many	CASSLRAPGAGDHYNEQFF	TGTGCCAGCAGCTTAAGGGCGCCAGGAGCGGGAGATCACTACAATGAGCAGTTCTTC
NA	TRBV19	TRBJ1-1	NA	CASTPMGVNTEAFF	TGTGCCAGTACCCCAATGGGCGTGAACACTGAAGCTTTCTTT
TRBD2	TRBV7-2	TRBJ2-7	NA	CASSLDVTSGTLEEQYF	TGTGCCAGCAGCTTAGACGTGACTAGCGGAACCCTTGAGGAGCAGTACTTC
TRBD1	TRBV28	TRBJ2-4	NA	CASSLRTGGAKNIQYF	TGTGCCAGCAGTTTAAGGACAGGGGGCGCCAAAAACATTCAGTACTTC
NA	TRBV5-4	TRBJ2-2	NA	CASSQLWGDPTYAGELFF	TGTGCCAGCAGCCAGTTATGGGGTGACCCTACTTATGCCGGGGAGCTGTTTTTT
NA	TRBV12-3/TRBV12-4	TRBJ2-3	many	CASSLSPPDSADTQYF	TGTGCCAGCAGTTTATCCCCCCCTGACAGCGCAGATACGCAGTATTTT
TRBD2	TRBV12-3/TRBV12-4	TRBJ2-7	NA	CASSFPRTSGKYEQYF	TGTGCCAGCAGTTTCCCCAGGACTAGCGGGAAATACGAGCAGTACTTC
TRBD1	TRBV6-1	TRBJ1-1	many	CASSYPGQGNTEAFF	TGTGCCAGCAGCTACCCGGGACAGGGGAACACTGAAGCTTTCTTT
TRBD1	TRBV2	TRBJ1-2	many	CASSRTGNYGYTF	TGTGCCAGCAGTCGGACAGGGAACTATGGCTACACCTTC
NA	TRBV28	TRBJ1-1	NA	CASSLWNRMSTEAFF	TGTGCCAGCAGTTTATGGAACAGAATGTCCACTGAAGCTTTCTTT
TRBD1	TRBV7-2	TRBJ1-5	few	CASSPPGQGANSNQPQHF	TGTGCCAGCAGCCCACCGGGACAGGGGGCTAACAGCAATCAGCCCCAGCATTTT
TRBD2	TRBV19	TRBJ2-7	many	CASSRTSGNYEQYF	TGTGCCAGTAGCCGGACTAGCGGGAACTACGAGCAGTACTTC
NA	TRBV28	TRBJ1-5	NA	CASSPGQFLNQPQHF	TGTGCCAGCAGCCCCGGACAGTTTCTTAATCAGCCCCAGCATTTT
NA	TRBV5-8	TRBJ1-2	NA	CASRLQGPYGYTF	TGTGCCAGCAGGTTGCAGGGCCCCTATGGCTACACCTTC
NA	TRBV7-9	TRBJ2-1	few	CASSGAGIYNEQFF	TGTGCCAGCAGCGGTGCGGGAATCTACAATGAGCAGTTCTTC
NA	TRBV20-1	TRBJ1-5	few	CSAKTDYSNQPQHF	TGCAGTGCAAAGACAGACTATAGCAATCAGCCCCAGCATTTT
TRBD1	TRBV29-1	TRBJ1-2	many	CSVEHRQGEDDGYTF	TGCAGCGTGGAGCATCGACAGGGGGAAGACGATGGCTACACCTTC
NA	TRBV3-1	TRBJ2-3	few	CASSQVQSTDTQYF	TGTGCCAGCAGCCAAGTGCAGAGCACAGATACGCAGTATTTT
NA	TRBV29-1	TRBJ1-1	many	CSVEGVNTEAFF	TGCAGCGTTGAAGGGGTAAACACTGAAGCTTTCTTT
NA	TRBV3-1	TRBJ1-2	many	CASSQRQTGYTF	TGTGCCAGCAGCCAAAGACAGACAGGCTACACCTTC
NA	TRBV12-3/TRBV12-4	TRBJ1-1	many	CASSLEGSEAFF	TGTGCCAGCAGTTTAGAGGGTTCTGAAGCTTTCTTT
NA	TRBV12-3/TRBV12-4	TRBJ1-6	many	CASSFEANSPLHF	TGTGCCAGCAGTTTCGAAGCGAATTCACCCCTCCACTTT
NA	TRBV11-1	TRBJ2-1	many	CASSPSRADYNEQFF	TGTGCCAGCAGCCCTAGCAGGGCAGACTACAATGAGCAGTTCTTC
NA	TRBV29-1	TRBJ2-5	NA	CSVEIQGGEETQYF	TGCAGCGTTGAGATCCAAGGCGGCGAAGAGACCCAGTACTTC
NA	TRBV6-1	TRBJ1-4	few	CASSERGANEKLFF	TGTGCCAGCAGTGAACGGGGGGCTAATGAAAAACTGTTTTTT
NA	TRBV5-1	TRBJ2-7	NA	CASSLGAGPPYEQYF	TGCGCCAGCAGCTTAGGGGCAGGGCCACCCTACGAGCAGTACTTC
NA	TRBV15	TRBJ2-7	many	CATSRDGGSSYEQYF	TGTGCCACCAGCAGAGATGGAGGGAGCTCCTACGAGCAGTACTTC
NA	TRBV29-1	TRBJ1-5	many	CSVGNQSHQPQHF	TGCAGCGTTGGGAATCAGAGCCATCAGCCCCAGCATTTT
NA	TRBV19	TRBJ1-5	many	CASSPTLGGSVNQPQHF	TGTGCCAGTAGCCCCACCTTGGGGGGCAGCGTCAATCAGCCCCAGCATTTT